Each of the 11 T cell receptor beta chains below was sequenced from the same sample in a study of CD8 T cells in ankylosing spondylitis. MiXCR, applied by TCRdb to the 5' RACE reads, yields one record per CDR3 protein. The sample lists some 250,000 distinct CDR3 sequences; 8.6% were seen once. Source material: blood, either unsorted or a sorted T cell fraction (not recorded which). These receptors all come from a male donor with ankylosing spondylitis or in good health (not recorded which).

As concerns this clonotype: A read error is possible here, since a much larger clone lies one base away. The CDR3 DNA follows: TGTGCCTGCAGCGCCCGGGACAGGGGATACTACGAGCAGTACTTC. Translation: CACSARDRGYYEQYF. The chain couples TRBV9 to TRBJ2-7; TRBD1 matches at 10 bases. CDR1 is SGDLS, CDR2 YYNGEE, per germline. This CDR3 contains 15 residues.

The table lists this clonotype with a few counts. This chain connects TRBV9 to TRBJ2-5, with 8 bases lining up with TRBD2. The V gene end was trimmed by 4 bases and the J gene end by 4 bases; junction bases not matched to a gene: 6. The CDR3 has 14 amino acids. The germline CDR1 and CDR2 sequences are SGDLS and YYNGEE. The CDR3 loop reads CASSISAGAETQYF. The CDR3 DNA reads as TGTGCCAGCAGCATCTCAGCGGGAGCAGAGACCCAGTACTTC.

This clonotype was counted ten times or more. V and J are TRBV7-2 and TRBJ1-2; D ambiguous. The CDR3 is 15 amino acids. The V and J ends lost 1 base and 4 bases respectively, with 13 bases between them. From germline, CDR1 is SGHTA and CDR2 FQGNSA. This CDR3 reads CASSLDLLGGYGYTF. CDR3 nucleotide sequence: TGTGCCAGCAGCTTAGATCTACTTGGAGGCTATGGCTACACCTTC.

At least ten counts were recorded for this clonotype. This chain links TRBV7-2 with TRBJ2-1, with 10 nucleotides matching TRBD2. Germline CDR1 and CDR2: SGHTA and FQGNSA. Unmatched junction bases numbered 7, after V lost 5 bases and J lost 6 bases. CDR3 length equals 15 residues. CDR3 DNA sequence: TGTGCCAGCAGCATAAGGGCTAGCGGGAGCAATGAGCAGTTCTTC. Its translation is CASSIRASGSNEQFF.

The V gene is TRBV4-1, the J gene TRBJ2-1, with TRBD2 matching 9 bases. CDR1 and CDR2 from the germline V gene are MGHRA and YSYEKL. The V and J ends lost 4 bases and 4 bases, in that order; junction bases with no gene match: 11. There are 17 residues in the CDR3. The CDR3 sequence: CASSPNTASGKYNEQFF. CDR3 bases: TGCGCCAGCAGCCCCAATACGGCTAGCGGGAAATACAATGAGCAGTTCTTC.

This clonotype was counted ten times or more. The chain uses TRBV12-3 or TRBV12-4 and TRBJ2-1; 7 bases match TRBD2. With 10 bases clipped from V and 8 bases from J, the junction kept 14 bases outside the gene matches. The CDR3 has 14 amino acids. The CDR3 DNA reads as TGTGCCACCTCCTTCGGGCGGGAGTTCCATGAGCAGTTCTTC. It yields the protein CATSFGREFHEQFF.

The rearrangement links TRBV20-1 to TRBJ1-2; no clear D. With 1 base removed from V and 0 bases from J, the gap between germline ends came to 6 bases. CDR1 and CDR2 (germline): DFQATT, SNEGSKA (reference sequence). The CDR3 sequence is 13 residues long. CDR3 nucleotide sequence: TGCAGTGCTAGAGGCAATTCTAACTATGGCTACACCTTC. It codes for CSARGNSNYGYTF.

This clonotype has at least ten counts. CDR3 amino acids: CSASRAGTGNTEAFF. CDR3 DNA sequence: TGCAGTGCTAGTAGGGCGGGGACGGGGAACACTGAAGCTTTCTTT. This chain connects TRBV20-1 to TRBJ1-1; D might be TRBD1 (5 bases). This CDR3 is 15 amino acids long. Germline V gives CDR1 DFQATT, CDR2 SNEGSKA (reference sequence). Trimming cost V 3 bases and J 1 base, with 15 bases left between them.

This clonotype was observed at least ten times. The chain combines TRBV7-2 with TRBJ2-7, with TRBD2 identical over 8 bases. V shed 5 bases and J 6 bases; nucleotides not matched to a gene: 12. The CDR3 extends over 15 amino acids. Germline V gene sequence: CDR1 SGHTA, CDR2 FQGNSA. CDR3 amino acids: CASSQVQAGVSEQYF. The CDR3 DNA follows: TGTGCCAGCAGCCAAGTACAAGCGGGAGTGTCCGAGCAGTACTTC.

This clonotype has a count of ten or more. In DNA, the CDR3 is TGTGCCAGCAGCGGAGCAGGACAGGAGAAATACGAGCAGTACTTC. The encoded protein is CASSGAGQEKYEQYF. This chain links TRBV7-2 with TRBJ2-7; the match to TRBD1 covers 7 bases. Germline V CDR1 and CDR2: SGHTA, FQGNSA. CDR3 size: 15 residues. V lost 5 bases to trimming and J lost 4 bases; unmatched junction nucleotides: 11. Based on the CDR3 plus reference TRBV7-2 and TRBJ2-7, the full variable domain is GAGVSQSPSNKVTEKGKDVELRCDPISGHTALYWYRQSLGQGLEFLIYFQGNSAPDKSGLPSDRFSAERTGGSVSTLTIQRTQQEDSAVYLCASSGAGQEKYEQYFGPGTRLTVT.

This clonotype showed up many times. The rearrangement links TRBV7-2 to TRBJ2-7; D is possibly TRBD1 or TRBD2 (5 bases each). Germline V CDR1 and CDR2: SGHTA, FQGNSA. V was cut by 6 bases and J by 1 base, with 13 bases left in between. This CDR3 is built from 14 residues. The CDR3 bases are TGTGCCAGCAGTTGGACGAGGGGATCCTACGAGCAGTACTTC. It encodes CASSWTRGSYEQYF.